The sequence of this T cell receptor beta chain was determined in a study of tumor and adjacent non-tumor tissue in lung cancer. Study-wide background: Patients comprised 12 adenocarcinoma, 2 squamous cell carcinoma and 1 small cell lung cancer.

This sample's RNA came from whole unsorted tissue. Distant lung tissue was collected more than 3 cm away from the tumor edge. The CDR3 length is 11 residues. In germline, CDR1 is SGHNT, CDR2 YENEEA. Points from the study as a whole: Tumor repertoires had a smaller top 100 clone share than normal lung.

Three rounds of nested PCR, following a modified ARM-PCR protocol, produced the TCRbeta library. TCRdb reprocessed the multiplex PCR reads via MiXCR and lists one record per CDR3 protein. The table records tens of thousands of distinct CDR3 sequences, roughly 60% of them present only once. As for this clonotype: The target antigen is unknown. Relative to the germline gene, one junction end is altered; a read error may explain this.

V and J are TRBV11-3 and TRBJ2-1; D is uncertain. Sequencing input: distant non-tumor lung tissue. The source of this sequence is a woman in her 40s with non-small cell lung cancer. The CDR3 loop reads CVSSFLTVLVF. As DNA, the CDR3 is TGTGTCAGCAGCTTTCTGACTGTATTGGTCTTC.